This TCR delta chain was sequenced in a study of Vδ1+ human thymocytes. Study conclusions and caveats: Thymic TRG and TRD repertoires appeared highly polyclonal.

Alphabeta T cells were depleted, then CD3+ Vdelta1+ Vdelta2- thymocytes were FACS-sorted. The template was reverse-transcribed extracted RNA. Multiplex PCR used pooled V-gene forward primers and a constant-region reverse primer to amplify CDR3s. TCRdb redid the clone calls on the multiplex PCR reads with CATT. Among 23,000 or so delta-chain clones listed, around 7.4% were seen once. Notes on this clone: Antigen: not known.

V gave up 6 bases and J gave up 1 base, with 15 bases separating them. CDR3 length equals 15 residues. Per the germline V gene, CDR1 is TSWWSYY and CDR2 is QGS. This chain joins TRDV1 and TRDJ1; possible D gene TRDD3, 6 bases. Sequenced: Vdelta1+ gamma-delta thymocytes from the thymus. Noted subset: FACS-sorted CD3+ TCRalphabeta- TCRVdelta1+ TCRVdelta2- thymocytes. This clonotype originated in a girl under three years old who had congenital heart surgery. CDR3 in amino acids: CALGRWWDITDKLIF. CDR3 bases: TGTGCTCTTGGACGGTGGTGGGATATCACCGATAAACTCATCTTT.